This T cell receptor beta chain was identified during a study of blood T cell repertoires in COVID-19. Study-wide background: Sites across the United States, Italy and Spain contributed samples from acute and convalescent COVID-19. PBMCs, B-cell-depleted T cells, or T cells were the source of the cDNA or gDNA that made up the material.

The authors' processing: Researchers report that nucleated cell counts were estimated from reference gene primer amplification. TCRdb keeps only in-frame clones here, not all; method: immunoSEQ multiplex PCR. D and trimming come from the DNA, and the V and J calls and clone size come from that table. The repertoire holds under 250,000 clones, more than 70% seen once, with roughly 8.6% in the top ten. The V gene's germline CDR1 is SGDLS and CDR2 YYNGEE. Trimming removed 2 bases from V and 0 bases from J, with 6 bases in between. The CDR3 sequence is 14 residues long. The chain combines TRBV9 with TRBJ1-3, with a possible D match to TRBD1 (6 bases). This sequence originates from a man aged 40-49 years with active or convalescent COVID-19. The sequenced sample was peripheral blood. The CDR3 spells CASSVDSSGNTIYF. Here the CDR3 DNA reads TGTGCCAGCAGCGTGGACAGCTCTGGAAACACCATATATTTT.